The 5 T cell receptor beta chains presented below share a single source sample, sequenced in a study of control samples from healthy donors and cancer patients. The method was immunoSEQ multiplex PCR; TCRdb's version includes in-frame clones alone and lacks a portion of them. Seen here are roughly 160,000 clones, roughly 95% observed once, and the top ten hold 0.95% to 1.1%. The sequenced sample was blood. These receptors were collected from a woman aged 30 to 39 in good health.

The gene calls are TRBV19 and TRBJ1-4, with unresolved D. The CDR3 runs to 11 residues. V lost 3 bases and J 6 bases, leaving 2 bases between the germline ends. CDR1 is LNHDA, CDR2 SQIVND, per germline (reference sequence). CDR3 region: CASSIDEKLFF. DNA of the CDR3: TGTGCCAGTAGTATTGATGAAAAACTGTTTTTT.

This chain joins TRBV29-1 and TRBJ2-2, with 7 bases that match TRBD2. This CDR3 region has 13 residues. Germline V CDR1 and CDR2: SQVTM, ANQGSEA. Trimming cost V 7 bases and J 2 bases; bases outside gene matches: 4. The CDR3 DNA is TGCAGCGGAGCGGGATCAAACACCGGGGAGCTGTTTTTT. This translates into CSGAGSNTGELFF.

This clone was picked up one time. V usage is TRBV16 and J usage is TRBJ1-5, with no clear D. Germline V gene data show CDR1 as KGHSY and CDR2 as FQNENV. The V gene lost 7 bases and the J gene lost 9 bases, with 16 bases spanning the gap. CDR3 length: 13 residues. CDR3 sequence: CASTGRGQGPQHF. CDR3 coding DNA: TGTGCCAGCACCGGGCGGGGTCAAGGGCCCCAGCATTTT.

This clone has a single count. The V gene is TRBV6-5, the J gene TRBJ1-1; no reliable D call. Trimming left V 6 bases short and J 5 bases short, with 19 bases between. The CDR3 runs to 15 residues. CDR1 is MNHEY and CDR2 is SVGAGI in the germline V gene. The CDR3: CASRPRPLGETEAFF. Here the CDR3 DNA reads TGTGCCAGCAGACCTAGGCCCCTAGGCGAAACTGAAGCTTTCTTT.

The V call is TRBV5-6, the J call TRBJ1-2; possible D gene TRBD1, 5 bases. The V gene's germline CDR1 is SGHDT and CDR2 YYEEEE. CDR3 length: 13 amino acids. V was cut by 4 bases and J by 4 bases, with 11 bases left in between. The CDR3 DNA is TGTGCCAGCAGCGTTCAGGGCGGCTATGGCTACACCTTC. It specifies CASSVQGGYGYTF.